The clone carrying this T cell receptor beta chain was recorded once. What it binds is unknown. The CDR3 is 16 amino acids. Per the germline V gene, CDR1 is SNHLY and CDR2 is FYNNEI. V was shortened by 2 bases and J by 8 bases, with 19 bases between the two germline ends. The sample comes from a study of cytomegalovirus exposure and HLA in healthy donors. Amplification used 60 Vbeta primers and 13 Jbeta primers. Method: immunoSEQ multiplex PCR; TCRdb's copy keeps in-frame clones and lacks some. The repertoire includes fewer than 95,000 clones, 60% to 80% of them detected once, and roughly 6.8% sits in the top ten. Whole-study findings and limits: Most TCR sequences were uncommon, yet certain public TCRs appeared in many donors. Across HLA loci, a later analysis found differing TCR association rates, with DRB1 most and HLA-C fewest. In vitro experiments confirmed that a few CMV-associated chains were specific for CMV antigens.

The origin of this receptor is a woman under 40 in good health and CMV-seronegative. Sequencing input: PBMCs. V gene TRBV2 combines with J gene TRBJ1-5; tentative D call: TRBD1 (5 bases). Here the CDR3 reads CASSESGRSRGKPQHF. CDR3 nucleotide sequence: TGTGCCAGCAGTGAATCGGGACGGTCACGGGGGAAGCCCCAGCATTTT.